These 14 T cell receptor beta chains originate from one sample sequenced in a study of HIV-infected patients and healthy controls. No cell fractionation was done, so the repertoire covers all unsorted peripheral blood T cells. cDNA was made from 500 ng RNA using alpha and beta constant primers. Each of the alpha and beta chains got its own library through chain-specific third strand synthesis with indices. TCRdb reanalysed the 5' RACE reads using MiXCR and keeps one entry per CDR3 protein. The sample lists 8,500 to 11,000 distinct CDR3 sequences, 7.5% to 9% occurring once. Source material: blood. The receptors were sampled from an adult in good health.

By share, this clonotype counts as medium-sized. The rearrangement uses TRBV5-1 and TRBJ2-1; D tentatively reads TRBD1 or TRBD2 (5 bases each). Germline V gene sequence: CDR1 SGHRS, CDR2 YFSETQ. The CDR3 runs 13 residues. Trimming shortened V by 5 bases and J by 7 bases, and 13 bases separated the two germline ends. This chain's CDR3 is CASRDEGRNEQFF. The DNA for the CDR3 is TGCGCCAGCAGGGACGAGGGGCGGAATGAGCAGTTCTTC.

This clonotype was picked up one time. This sequence joins TRBV5-6 and TRBJ1-5, with D uncertain. With 5 bases removed from V and 1 base from J, the gap between germline ends came to 10 bases. The length of the CDR3 is 14 residues. The germline V gene has CDR1 SGHDT and CDR2 YYEEEE. CDR3 coding DNA: TGTGCCAGCAGTTATATGGACAGCAATCAGCCCCAGCATTTT. Amino acids: CASSYMDSNQPQHF.

The chain links TRBV3-1 to TRBJ1-6, with 8 positions matching TRBD1. Losses at the gene ends were 4 bases for V and 7 bases for J; bases not matched to a gene: 9. CDR1 is LGHDT and CDR2 is YNNKEL in the germline V gene (reference sequence). CDR3 size: 16 residues. CDR3 nucleotide sequence: TGTGCCAGCAGCCCCCGGACAGGGTCGAGCAATTCACCCCTCCACTTT. Translated: CASSPRTGSSNSPLHF. The full variable domain, completed using reference TRBV3-1 and TRBJ1-6, is DTAVSQTPKYLVTQMGNDKSIKCEQNLGHDTMYWYKQDSKKFLKIMFSYNNKELIINETVPNRFSPKSPDKAHLNLHINSLELGDSAVYFCASSPRTGSSNSPLHFGNGTRLTVT.

This clonotype was counted between two and nine times. The rearrangement uses TRBV30 and TRBJ1-6; unclear D gene. The CDR3 spans 13 residues. The ends were cut back, 3 bases at V and 6 bases at J, with 9 bases in the middle. The germline gives CDR1 GTSNPN, CDR2 SVGIG (reference sequence). DNA for the CDR3: TGTGCCTGGAGCAAAACTCCTAATTCACCCCTCCACTTT. Translating gives CAWSKTPNSPLHF.

By share, this clonotype counts as medium-sized (0.01 to 0.1%). The chain couples TRBV11-2 to TRBJ2-7; 9 bases agree with TRBD1. This CDR3 spans 17 amino acids. Trimming at V came to 5 bases and at J to 5 bases, leaving 16 bases not matched to a gene. Per the germline V gene, CDR1 is SGHAT and CDR2 is FQNNGV. The CDR3 sequence: CASSQGSTGGHRNEQYF. In nucleotides, the CDR3 is TGTGCCAGCAGCCAAGGTTCTACAGGGGGCCACCGGAACGAGCAGTACTTC.

By share, this clonotype ranks as medium-sized. This chain joins TRBV29-1 and TRBJ1-1, with 8 bases that match TRBD1. Germline lookup yields CDR1 SQVTM and CDR2 ANQGSEA. The CDR3 consists of 11 residues. CDR3 DNA: TGCGGGACAGGCAGGGGCACTGAAGCTTTCTTT. It yields the protein CGTGRGTEAFF.

This clonotype was recorded many times. The gene calls are TRBV29-1 and TRBJ2-1; no definite D call. V gave up 0 bases and J gave up 6 bases, with 15 bases separating them. The germline V gene encodes CDR1 SQVTM and CDR2 ANQGSEA. The CDR3 spans 15 residues. CDR3 DNA: TGCAGCGTTGAAGAGACCGCCTCAAGGAGCAATGAGCAGTTCTTC. It yields the protein CSVEETASRSNEQFF.

This clonotype is medium-sized in the sample. J is TRBJ2-5 and V is TRBV20-1; TRBD2 matches at 9 bases. This CDR3 comprises 15 residues. The V and J ends lost 0 bases and 3 bases, in that order; junction bases with no gene match: 5. In germline, CDR1 is DFQATT, CDR2 SNEGSKA (reference sequence). The CDR3 reads CSARDGTSSKETQYF. The DNA for the CDR3 is TGCAGTGCTAGAGATGGGACTAGCAGCAAAGAGACCCAGTACTTC.

By share, this clonotype counts as medium-sized (0.01 to 0.1%). The chain uses TRBV27 and TRBJ1-4; D is possibly TRBD1 (6 bases). The CDR3 consists of 13 residues. Trimming shortened V by 6 bases and J by 8 bases, and 13 bases separated the two germline ends. Germline lookup yields CDR1 MNHEY and CDR2 SMNVEV (reference sequence). The DNA of the CDR3 is TGTGCCAGCAGCCTGACAGGCTTCGAAAAACTGTTTTTT. Protein: CASSLTGFEKLFF. The full variable domain, in which reference TRBV27 and TRBJ1-4 provide the parts outside the CDR3, is EAQVTQNPRYLITVTGKKLTVTCSQNMNHEYMSWYRQDPGLGLRQIYYSMNVEVTDKGDVPEGYKVSRKEKRNFPLILESPSPNQTSLYFCASSLTGFEKLFFGSGTQLSVL.

By share, this clonotype ranks as medium-sized. The CDR3 spells CASSQVGGIEQYF. The DNA for the CDR3 is TGTGCCAGCAGCCAAGTAGGGGGAATCGAGCAGTACTTC. This chain joins TRBV3-1 and TRBJ2-7; D perhaps matches TRBD1 (6 bases). Germline V gene lookup returns CDR1 LGHDT and CDR2 YNNKEL (reference sequence). Deletions cut 1 base from V and 6 bases from J, with 10 bases between. This CDR3 comprises 13 residues.

In this sample, this clonotype is medium-sized. The chain links TRBV6-5 to TRBJ1-5; D is possibly TRBD1 (5 bases). CDR1 and CDR2 (germline): MNHEY, SVGAGI. The CDR3 is 15 residues long. Trimming left V 6 bases short and J 5 bases short, with 17 bases between. The CDR3 bases are TGTGCCAGCAGCGAAGGGGCAGAATATTATCAGCCCCAGCATTTT. It specifies CASSEGAEYYQPQHF.

Many counts were recorded for this clonotype. The chain uses TRBV5-5 and TRBJ2-3; 12 nucleotides agree with TRBD2. The J segment lost 5 bases and the V segment lost 0 bases, leaving 4 bases of the junction unmatched. The CDR3 is made up of 16 amino acids. Germline values: CDR1 SGHKS, CDR2 YYEKEE (reference sequence). The CDR3 DNA follows: TGTGCCAGCAGCTTGGATCTAGCGGGGGGGCTAGATACGCAGTATTTT. Translation: CASSLDLAGGLDTQYF.

This clonotype is medium-sized within its sample. This chain links TRBV12-5 with TRBJ1-5; a possible D gene is TRBD1 (6 bases). V lost 6 bases, J lost 7 bases, and 13 bases lay in between. The CDR3 has 13 amino acids. In germline, CDR1 is LGHNT, CDR2 FRNRAP. In DNA form, the CDR3 reads TGTGCTAGTGGCTGGGGGGGGCTGCAGCCCCAGCATTTT. The encoded protein is CASGWGGLQPQHF. Supplemented by reference TRBV12-5 and TRBJ1-5, the full variable domain reads DARVTQTPRHKVTEMGQEVTMRCQPILGHNTVFWYRQTMMQGLELLAYFRNRAPLDDSGMPKDRFSAEMPDATLATLKIQPSEPRDSAVYFCASGWGGLQPQHFGDGTRLSIL.

By its share, this clonotype is medium-sized. The chain uses TRBV20-1 and TRBJ1-2; the match to TRBD1 covers 7 bases. CDR3 length: 13 residues. Germline loops: CDR1 DFQATT, CDR2 SNEGSKA (reference sequence). Losses at the gene ends were 2 bases for V and 5 bases for J; bases not matched to a gene: 5. CDR3: CSARNPGGYGYTF. Here the CDR3 DNA reads TGCAGTGCTAGAAACCCAGGGGGGTATGGCTACACCTTC.